The 2 T cell receptor beta chains below come from one sample, sequenced in a study of T cell responses to AZD1222 COVID-19 vaccine. Only in-frame clones appear in the TCRdb table, and some are missing; sequencing was by immunoSEQ multiplex PCR. The sample lists some 100,000 clones, approximately 87% occurring once. Here the sequenced sample was peripheral blood, taken on day 0 of AZD1222 vaccination. These receptors were collected from an adult in good health.

This clone was observed a single time. The chain links TRBV15 to TRBJ1-5; D gene ambiguous. The CDR3 totals 16 residues. Trimming cost V 0 bases and J 6 bases, with 15 bases left between them. CDR1 and CDR2 (germline): LNHNV, YYDKDF (reference sequence). As DNA, the CDR3 is TGTGCCACCAGCAGAGATTGGGCAACCTCCGGTCAGCCCCAGCATTTT. Encoded protein: CATSRDWATSGQPQHF. Drawing the rest from reference TRBV15 and TRBJ1-5, the complete variable domain is DAMVIQNPRYQVTQFGKPVTLSCSQTLNHNVMYWYQQKSSQAPKLLFHYYDKDFNNEADTPDNFQSRRPNTSFCFLDIRSPGLGDTAMYLCATSRDWATSGQPQHFGDGTRLSIL.

The chain joins TRBV5-4 to TRBJ2-5, with 12 bases fitting TRBD1. Losses at the gene ends were 4 bases for V and 5 bases for J; bases not matched to a gene: 9. The germline gives CDR1 SGHNT, CDR2 YYREEE (reference sequence). This CDR3 has 16 amino acids. CDR3 in amino acids: CASSAGTGGLGETQYF. The CDR3 nucleotides are TGTGCCAGCAGCGCCGGGACAGGGGGCTTGGGGGAGACCCAGTACTTC.